The next 2 T cell receptor beta chains were all read from a single sample in a study of metastatic and nonmetastatic thyroid tumors. Thyroid surgery took place with no prior treatment in any patient. MiXCR reprocessed the PCR reads for TCRdb. The sample holds over 70,000 clones, roughly a sixth seen once. Material: blood. The receptors shown here come from a female donor with papillary thyroid cancer or a benign thyroid nodule (not recorded which). Some clones in this sample may be carry-over from other donors' samples.

This clone was observed many times. The gene calls are TRBV4-1 and TRBJ2-1, with 9 bases aligning to TRBD2. Trimming cost V 4 bases and J 7 bases; bases outside gene matches: 14. Germline assignment: CDR1 MGHRA and CDR2 YSYEKL. This CDR3 region has 17 residues. The CDR3 region has the DNA TGCGCCAGCAGCCTCGGTGTAGCGGGAGTTTTCGCGAATGAGCAGTTCTTC. It is translated as CASSLGVAGVFANEQFF.

This rearrangement joins TRBV20-1 to TRBJ2-1, with 8 positions matching TRBD1. The V and J ends lost 3 bases and 8 bases, in that order; junction bases with no gene match: 12. CDR1 DFQATT and CDR2 SNEGSKA come from the germline V gene (reference sequence). The CDR3 covers 15 residues. The CDR3 sequence: CSASGWTGIIDEQFF. In nucleotides, the CDR3 is TGCAGTGCTAGTGGCTGGACAGGGATAATCGATGAGCAGTTCTTC.